The 20 T cell receptor beta chains reported below all come from one sample, sequenced in a study of cytomegalovirus exposure and HLA in healthy donors. The repertoire was sequenced with immunoSEQ multiplex PCR; TCRdb's copy has only in-frame clones and lacks some. The top ten hold 1.5% to 2% of the sample, which has about 78,000 clones, around 96% seen once. Sample: PBMCs. These receptors were collected from a man aged 18 to 29 in good health and CMV-seropositive.

V gene TRBV9 combines with J gene TRBJ1-4; tentatively, D is TRBD1 (5 bases). This CDR3 comprises 12 residues. CDR1 SGDLS and CDR2 YYNGEE come from the germline V gene. V was trimmed by 4 bases and J by 7 bases, leaving 8 bases between them. CDR3 coding DNA: TGTGCCAGCAGCACGGGGGGTGAAAAACTGTTTTTT. Protein product: CASSTGGEKLFF.

The chain employs TRBV4-1 and TRBJ2-7, with 9 bases fitting TRBD1. Germline lookup yields CDR1 MGHRA and CDR2 YSYEKL. V lost 6 bases, J lost 0 bases, and 3 bases stayed unmatched. This CDR3 contains 14 residues. The CDR3 nucleotides are TGCGCCAGCAGACAGACAGGGGGCTCCTACGAGCAGTACTTC. Residues: CASRQTGGSYEQYF.

V usage is TRBV4-1 and J usage is TRBJ2-1, with 9 bases identical to TRBD2. Germline loops: CDR1 MGHRA, CDR2 YSYEKL. The J segment lost 4 bases and the V segment lost 4 bases, leaving 8 bases of the junction unmatched. The CDR3 length is 16 residues. For the CDR3, the DNA is TGCGCCAGCAGCCCCAGAGCGGGAGGATCATACAATGAGCAGTTCTTC. Translated, it gives CASSPRAGGSYNEQFF.

This chain joins TRBV7-2 and TRBJ2-3, with D maybe TRBD2 (5 bases). V gave up 4 bases and J gave up 1 base, with 9 bases separating them. The germline gives CDR1 SGHTA, CDR2 FQGNSA. The CDR3 covers 14 residues. The CDR3 reads CASSSGVGTDTQYF. The DNA for the CDR3 is TGTGCCAGCAGCTCCGGGGTGGGCACAGATACGCAGTATTTT.

The rearrangement joins TRBV18 to TRBJ2-7, with a weak D call TRBD1 (5 bases). CDR1 KGHSH and CDR2 LQKENI come from the germline V gene. The V and J ends lost 5 bases and 4 bases respectively, with 18 bases between them. The CDR3 totals 15 residues. The CDR3 DNA sequence: TGTGCCAGCTCATCACGACAGACCACATTATACGAGCAGTACTTC. It encodes CASSSRQTTLYEQYF.

The J gene is TRBJ2-3, the V gene TRBV28; TRBD1 matches 7 bases. Trimming cost V 4 bases and J 5 bases; bases outside gene matches: 3. Germline V gene sequence: CDR1 MDHEN, CDR2 SYDVKM. The CDR3 has 13 residues. Here the CDR3 reads CASSSTGRDTQYF. The CDR3 DNA sequence: TGTGCCAGCAGTTCGACAGGGAGAGATACGCAGTATTTT.

V is TRBV5-1 and J is TRBJ1-4, with TRBD1 as a possible D gene (5 bases). V was clipped by 4 bases and J by 3 bases, with 16 bases between them. Germline V gives CDR1 SGHRS, CDR2 YFSETQ. This CDR3 spans 16 amino acids. Here the CDR3 DNA reads TGCGCCAGCAGCCGCCAACAAGGGGCGGCTAATGAAAAACTGTTTTTT. The encoded protein is CASSRQQGAANEKLFF.

V gene TRBV10-3 combines with J gene TRBJ2-7, with D unresolved. The CDR3 has 14 amino acids. The V end lost 2 bases, the J end lost 0 bases, and 8 bases lay between the germline ends. Germline CDR1 and CDR2: ENHRY and SYGVKD. CDR3 sequence: CAISENSLSYEQYF. The CDR3 nucleotides read TGTGCCATCAGTGAGAACTCTCTCTCCTACGAGCAGTACTTC.

This chain connects TRBV2 to TRBJ2-5; 9 bases fit TRBD2. The CDR3 loop spans 17 amino acids. Per the germline V gene, CDR1 is SNHLY and CDR2 is FYNNEI. The junction had 17 bases not matched to a gene; V was cut back by 11 bases and J by 1 base. The CDR3: CAPRTKGRTSAQETQYF. DNA for the CDR3: TGTGCCCCCCGCACAAAGGGACGGACTAGCGCCCAAGAGACCCAGTACTTC.

The gene calls are TRBV10-1 and TRBJ2-2; D ambiguous. CDR1 WNHNN and CDR2 SYGVQD come from the germline V gene (reference sequence). CDR3 length: 11 residues. V was cut by 10 bases and J by 7 bases, with 10 bases left in between. The DNA of the CDR3 is TGCGCCACACAGAGCAGCGGGGAGCTGTTTTTT. Translation: CATQSSGELFF.

This chain connects TRBV9 to TRBJ2-1, with 7 bases matching TRBD2. This CDR3 spans 17 amino acids. The V and J ends lost 0 bases and 7 bases, in that order; junction bases with no gene match: 13. CDR1 and CDR2 (germline): SGDLS, YYNGEE. CDR3 sequence: CASSVDPLSGDWNEQFF. The CDR3 bases are TGTGCCAGCAGCGTAGATCCACTAAGCGGGGATTGGAATGAGCAGTTCTTC.

The genes are TRBV6-5 and TRBJ1-1, with 7 bases matching TRBD1. The length of the CDR3 is 15 residues. Germline V gene data show CDR1 as MNHEY and CDR2 as SVGAGI. V shed 6 bases and J 1 base; nucleotides not matched to a gene: 8. The CDR3 nucleotides read TGTGCCAGCAGGGGGACAGTTAGTAGGAACACTGAAGCTTTCTTT. It is translated as CASRGTVSRNTEAFF.

The J gene is TRBJ1-5, the V gene TRBV27; tentatively, D is TRBD1 (5 bases). The V gene lost 6 bases and the J gene lost 1 base, with 10 bases spanning the gap. Germline V lookup: CDR1 MNHEY, CDR2 SMNVEV (reference sequence). CDR3 length equals 14 residues. The CDR3: CASSDRQSNQPQHF. DNA for the CDR3: TGTGCCAGCAGCGACCGACAGAGCAATCAGCCCCAGCATTTT.

CDR3: CASSLGPPTGGLQNQPQHF. CDR3 in DNA: TGTGCCAGCAGTTTAGGTCCTCCGACAGGGGGCCTTCAGAATCAGCCCCAGCATTTT. This chain uses TRBV27 with TRBJ1-5, with 10 bases identical to TRBD1. From germline, CDR1 is MNHEY and CDR2 SMNVEV (reference sequence). CDR3 size: 19 residues. J gave up 4 bases and V 2 bases, and 14 bases lay outside the gene matches.

The chain couples TRBV27 to TRBJ2-7, with D hard to call. CDR1 and CDR2 (germline): MNHEY, SMNVEV (reference sequence). CDR3 size: 14 residues. V lost 4 bases and J lost 0, with 10 bases in between. CDR3: CASSWAGSSYEQYF. For the CDR3, the DNA is TGTGCCAGCAGTTGGGCAGGAAGCTCCTACGAGCAGTACTTC.

The V and J genes are TRBV28 and TRBJ2-3; 15 bases align to TRBD2. CDR1 is MDHEN, CDR2 SYDVKM, per germline. This CDR3 has 19 amino acids. J lost 4 bases, V lost 1 base, and 9 bases had no gene match. The CDR3 reads CASSLSSLGLAGGPDTQYF. Written as DNA, the CDR3 is TGTGCCAGCAGTTTATCTTCTCTGGGACTAGCGGGAGGACCAGATACGCAGTATTTT.

Here the CDR3 reads CASSVGRGRAGELFF. The CDR3 nucleotides are TGTGCCAGCAGCGTCGGGCGCGGGAGGGCCGGGGAGCTGTTTTTT. The chain couples TRBV9 to TRBJ2-2; 9 positions agree with TRBD2. The trim removed 2 bases at V and 6 bases at J, leaving 5 bases unmatched. Germline CDR1 is SGDLS and CDR2 is YYNGEE. This CDR3 comprises 15 residues.

In this sample, this clone turned up once. The V gene is TRBV5-5, the J gene TRBJ2-5; D call uncertain. Germline CDR1 and CDR2: SGHKS and YYEKEE (reference sequence). The CDR3 totals 11 residues. V lost 4 bases to trimming and J lost 7 bases, with 8 bases between them. CDR3 nucleotide sequence: TGTGCCAGCAGCGATCCGAGGACCCAGTACTTC. It codes for CASSDPRTQYF.

The V call is TRBV14, the J call TRBJ2-7; 8 bases align to TRBD2. Per the germline V gene, CDR1 is SGHDN and CDR2 is FVKESK. The CDR3 covers 14 residues. V shed 1 base, J shed 2 bases, and the junction held 1 base outside the gene matches. Here the CDR3 reads CASSQAGGPYEQYF. The CDR3, as DNA: TGTGCCAGCAGCCAAGCGGGAGGGCCCTACGAGCAGTACTTC.

CDR3 coding DNA: TGTGCCACCCCTGACCGGACAGGGGCCAACTATGGCTACACCTTC. Its translation: CATPDRTGANYGYTF. This sequence joins TRBV28 and TRBJ1-2; 9 positions agree with TRBD1. CDR1 and CDR2 (germline): MDHEN, SYDVKM. V lost 10 bases, J lost 2 bases, and 11 bases stayed unmatched. The CDR3 runs 15 residues.